The rows below give T cell receptor beta chains drawn from one sample of a study of CD8 T cells in ankylosing spondylitis. TCRdb itself ran the 5' RACE reads through MiXCR, one entry per CDR3 protein. The sample contains some 700,000 distinct CDR3 sequences, over 15% of which appear only once. Source material: blood, either unsorted or a sorted T cell fraction (not recorded which). The origin of the receptors is a male donor with ankylosing spondylitis. The conserved cysteine and the conserved F or W are not part of the CDR3 here. Part of the rows lack a size; the others show once, few, many or a class for expanded clones.

many,TRBV6-2/TRBV6-3,TRBJ2-5,ASSYSTIEETQY
.,TRBV20-1,TRBJ1-2,SARDRQGRNYGYT
.,TRBV13,TRBJ2-7,ASSKQGRHEQY
few,TRBV5-5,TRBJ1-2,ASSPVTNYGYT
.,TRBV20-1,TRBJ2-1,SAADQSSYNEQF
few,TRBV24-1,TRBJ2-3,ATSPDRGLGNTQY
.,TRBV29-1,TRBJ2-7,SVVGQGPSYEQY
few,TRBV4-3,TRBJ2-7,ASSQEDRVGGHPYEQY
few,TRBV7-2,TRBJ1-5,ASSSQDGSYQPQH
few,TRBV28,TRBJ2-7,ASSFPLGYEQY
.,TRBV20-1,TRBJ1-1,SARMTAANTEAF
.,TRBV2,TRBJ2-1,ASSEALGGVEQF
.,TRBV28,TRBJ1-4,ASRPGYLGEKLF
.,TRBV2,TRBJ1-2,ASRGAGIGFSYGYT
.,TRBV12-3/TRBV12-4,TRBJ1-1,ASKTLGTAEAF
.,TRBV19,TRBJ1-5,ASSAVSGIQPQH
few,TRBV20-1,TRBJ2-7,SAIGSGSQLGYYEQY